This is a list of T cell receptor beta chains from one sample in a study of T cell responses to AZD1222 COVID-19 vaccine. Only in-frame clones appear in the TCRdb table, and some are missing; sequencing was by immunoSEQ multiplex PCR. The sample lists 98,000 or so clones; about 90% were seen once. The material was peripheral blood, obtained 28 days after the second AZD1222 dose. All receptors derive from an adult who received the AZD1222 COVID-19 vaccine. Both conserved end residues are part of each CDR3. D genes are given only for firm matches. The size field is filled for only some rows; it gives once, few, many or a size class.

size: .
V: TRBV3-1/TRBV3-2
D: .
J: TRBJ1-5
DNA: TGTGCCAGCAGCTTGAGAGGGGGGAGCAATCAGCCCCAGCATTTT
CDR3: CASSLRGGSNQPQHF

size: .
V: TRBV12-5
D: TRBD1
J: TRBJ2-7
DNA: TGTGCTAGTGGTCAGGGGGTTACCTACGAGCAGTACTTC
CDR3: CASGQGVTYEQYF

size: .
V: TRBV6-5
D: .
J: TRBJ2-2
DNA: TGTGCCAGCAGTTATGCCACTAGTTCCGGGGAGCTGTTTTTT
CDR3: CASSYATSSGELFF

size: once
V: TRBV7-9
D: .
J: TRBJ1-6
DNA: TGTGCCAGCACCTCGGGGGGGCCCGGATCACCCCTCCACTTT
CDR3: CASTSGGPGSPLHF

size: once
V: TRBV19
D: .
J: TRBJ2-1
DNA: TGTGCCAGTAGTATTGAGGAGGCGGGATACAATGAGCAGTTCTTC
CDR3: CASSIEEAGYNEQFF

size: .
V: TRBV19
D: .
J: TRBJ1-1
DNA: TGTGCCAGTAGTGGCCAGGGTAACACTGAAGCTTTCTTT
CDR3: CASSGQGNTEAFF

size: .
V: TRBV10-2
D: .
J: TRBJ1-1
DNA: TGCGCCAGCAGTGATTTGGTCCTCCTCTATGAAGCTTTCTTT
CDR3: CASSDLVLLYEAFF

size: .
V: TRBV5-8
D: TRBD1
J: TRBJ1-6
DNA: TGTGCCAGCAGCTTGCCTTTTGGACAGGTGGGAAATTCACCCCTCCACTTT
CDR3: CASSLPFGQVGNSPLHF

size: once
V: TRBV29-1
D: .
J: TRBJ2-7
DNA: TGCAGCGCAAGCGGCCGTGACTCCTACGAGCAGTACTTC
CDR3: CSASGRDSYEQYF

size: .
V: TRBV20-1
D: .
J: TRBJ2-7
DNA: TGCAGCAGGGACTTCTACGAGCAGTACTTC
CDR3: CSRDFYEQYF

size: .
V: TRBV6-1
D: .
J: TRBJ1-1
DNA: TGTGCCAGCAGTGAGGAGGGGAGCAAAGCTTTCTTT
CDR3: CASSEEGSKAFF

size: .
V: TRBV9
D: .
J: TRBJ1-4
DNA: TGTGCCAGCAGCCCCGAGAGGGGGAATGAAAAACTGTTTTTT
CDR3: CASSPERGNEKLFF

size: once
V: TRBV7-9
D: .
J: TRBJ2-5
DNA: TGTGCCAGCAGCCGGCGAGTGGGCCAAGAGACCCAGTACTTC
CDR3: CASSRRVGQETQYF

size: .
V: TRBV27
D: .
J: TRBJ1-2
DNA: TGTGCCAGCAGTTCGGGAGGGCCTGGCTACACCTTC
CDR3: CASSSGGPGYTF

size: .
V: TRBV12-5
D: TRBD1
J: TRBJ1-5
DNA: TGTGCTAGTGGCACCGACAGGGGAATAAGCAATCAGCCCCAGCATTTT
CDR3: CASGTDRGISNQPQHF

size: once
V: TRBV18
D: .
J: TRBJ1-1
DNA: TGTGCCAGCTCACAAACCGAACAGGTGAACACTGAAGCTTTCTTT
CDR3: CASSQTEQVNTEAFF

size: once
V: TRBV30
D: .
J: TRBJ1-2
DNA: TGTGCCTGGAGTGTAACGGGGTTTGGCTACACCTTC
CDR3: CAWSVTGFGYTF